The T cell receptor beta chain described here comes from a study of response to subunit inactivated influenza vaccine. There are 14 residues in the CDR3. The ends lost 4 bases at V and 2 bases at J; junction bases unmatched: 5. CDR1 and CDR2 (germline): LGHNA, YNFKEQ. TCRdb recomputed calls from the RT-PCR reads with MiXCR, one row per CDR3 protein. The sample records about 540,000 distinct CDR3 sequences, approximately 22% being singletons. These data were also filed under a second study, of T cells expressing NK-cell markers. Per that study: cDNA encoding TCR beta was synthesized via 5'RACE template switching incorporating UMIs.

The sequences come from CD4+ T cells sorted from PBMCs, collected roughly 13 days after vaccination. The chain employs TRBV4-2 and TRBJ2-7; the match to TRBD1 covers 7 bases. The source of this sequence is a man aged 50-59 years who received an inactivated influenza vaccine. Written as DNA, the CDR3 is TGTGCCAGCAGCCCGGGACAGAGCCCCTACGAGCAGTACTTC. It translates to CASSPGQSPYEQYF.